This TCR beta chain was observed in a study of blood T cells in healthy people across ages. Points from the study as a whole: Age showed a roughly linear inverse relationship with TCR beta diversity per million T cells.

This clonotype turned up a few times. Its target is not known. Trimming removed 6 bases at V and 6 bases at J, with 12 bases between. Germline values: CDR1 DFQATT, CDR2 SNEGSKA (reference sequence). This CDR3 comprises 11 residues. Using a J-beta primer mix together with a sample-barcoded 5' primer, a second PCR was run for roughly 6 to 12 cycles. Via MiXCR, TCRdb re-called the 5' RACE reads, giving one row per CDR3 protein. The table records approximately 900,000 distinct CDR3 sequences, roughly 43% of them present only once. Sequences were obtained from blood. This TCR derives from a man aged 25-45 years in good health. The chain carries TRBV20-1 and TRBJ2-7, with D unresolved. CDR3 protein: CSAYGYGEQYF. The CDR3 nucleotides are TGCAGTGCCTACGGGTACGGCGAGCAGTACTTC.